This TCR beta chain derives from a study of T cells after yellow fever vaccination. TCRdb passed the 5' RACE reads through MiXCR, listing each CDR3 protein once. Of under 150,000 distinct CDR3 sequences in the sample, less than 9.5% were seen once. Germline loops: CDR1 LGHDT, CDR2 YNNKEL (reference sequence). The CDR3 runs 16 residues. Germline trimming cut 0 bases from V and 8 bases from J; bases unmatched to any gene: 5. This clonotype was detected many times. Antigen unknown. Findings and caveats of the study: In post-booster samples, most primary-vaccination clones reappeared (approximately 95% CD4, about 90% CD8).

The sequencing used CD4+ T cells sorted from PBMCs, collected 5 days after the yellow fever booster vaccination. The source of this sequence is a man aged 25 to 40 who received the YFV17D yellow fever vaccine. J is TRBJ2-1 and V is TRBV3-1; 12 bases match TRBD2. CDR3 loop: CASSQDPGLAGYEQFF. The DNA of the CDR3 is TGTGCCAGCAGCCAAGATCCGGGACTAGCGGGCTATGAGCAGTTCTTC.